Described below is a single T cell receptor beta chain sequence and its context. Repertoires were generated with immunoSEQ multiplex PCR, while TCRdb's copy carries only in-frame clones and drops some. The table has 70,000 or so clones, roughly 91% seen once. The CDR3 length is 14 residues. The germline CDR1 and CDR2 sequences are MNHNY and SVGAGI (reference sequence). Trimming left V 2 bases short and J 2 bases short, with 9 bases between. The data were obtained in a study of blood T cell repertoires in COVID-19. About the research overall: Specimens from acute and convalescent COVID-19 originated in the United States, Italy and Spain.

Sequencing was done on a sample of peripheral blood. The gene calls are TRBV6-6 and TRBJ2-5; possible D gene TRBD1, 5 bases. This receptor was taken from a woman older than 75 with active or convalescent COVID-19. The DNA of the CDR3 is TGTGCCAGCAGTTACGGGGCAGTTCAAGAGACCCAGTACTTC. It translates to CASSYGAVQETQYF.